A selection of T cell receptor beta chains follows, all from one sample in a study of technical replicates of blood from several donors. Repertoires were generated with immunoSEQ multiplex PCR, while TCRdb's copy carries only in-frame clones and drops some. The table includes about 72,000 clones, around 95% detected once. Sequencing used T cells isolated from PBMCs. The receptors originated from a human donor in good health. Both conserved end residues are part of each CDR3. A D gene is named only where the DNA matches it firmly. Not all rows give a size; the values are once, few, many and, for expanded clones, a class.

J	size	V	D	DNA	CDR3
TRBJ2-2	-	TRBV29-1	-	TGCAGCGTTGAAGTTAGCGGCTACGCCGCGAACACCGGGGAGCTGTTTTTT	CSVEVSGYAANTGELFF
TRBJ2-7	-	TRBV7-3	-	TGTGCCAGCAGCTTCGGGGGTGGCTACGAGCAGTACTTC	CASSFGGGYEQYF
TRBJ2-2	once	TRBV9	-	TGTGCCAGCAATCCCGGGACAACGAACACCGGGGAGCTGTTTTTT	CASNPGTTNTGELFF
TRBJ2-7	-	TRBV2	-	TGTGCCAGCAGCAGTTACGAGCAGTACTTC	CASSSYEQYF
TRBJ1-1	-	TRBV7-6	-	TGTGCCAGCAGCTTAGGCCAGACTATGAACACTGAAGCTTTCTTT	CASSLGQTMNTEAFF
TRBJ1-1	-	TRBV11-2	-	TGTGCCAGCAGCGCGACAGGCCTGAACACTGAAGCTTTCTTT	CASSATGLNTEAFF
TRBJ2-7	-	TRBV5-6	TRBD1	TGTGCCAGCAGACCAAACCACCGGGACAGGGGGGGGTACGAGCAGTACTTC	CASRPNHRDRGGYEQYF
TRBJ1-2	-	TRBV6-5	-	TGTGCCAGCACCCTGACCCCCTCGGGGGGATATGGCTACACCTTC	CASTLTPSGGYGYTF
TRBJ1-4	-	TRBV11-3	-	TGTGCCAGCAGCTTAGATCGGGAGGAAAAACTGTTTTTT	CASSLDREEKLFF
TRBJ1-4	-	TRBV4-1	TRBD1	TGCGCCAGCAGCCAAGTAGACAGGGCGGGTGAAAAACTGTTTTTT	CASSQVDRAGEKLFF
TRBJ2-7	once	TRBV7-9	TRBD2	TGTGCCAGCAGCTCCTCTCGCGGGGGGAAGCACGAGCAGTACTTC	CASSSSRGGKHEQYF
TRBJ1-5	-	TRBV6-5	-	TGTGCCAGCAGTTATTCAGGATCGAGCAATCAGCCCCAGCATTTT	CASSYSGSSNQPQHF
TRBJ2-1	-	TRBV5-1	TRBD2	TGCGCCAGCAGCTTGGGGACTAGCGGAATCAATGAGCAGTTCTTC	CASSLGTSGINEQFF
TRBJ1-5	-	TRBV7-6	TRBD1	TGTGCCAGCAGCCCCGACAGGGATAATAGCAATCAGCCCCAGCATTTT	CASSPDRDNSNQPQHF
TRBJ1-2	once	TRBV28	TRBD1	TGTGCCAGCAGCCTTAGACAGGGTTTCCTTCATGGCTACACCTTC	CASSLRQGFLHGYTF
TRBJ1-1	-	TRBV19	-	TGTGCCAGTATTTTAGGAACAGGGATCACGAACACTGAAGCTTTCTTT	CASILGTGITNTEAFF
TRBJ2-1	-	TRBV2	TRBD2	TGTGCCAGCAGGAATAGCGGGGGTCACAATGAGCAGTTCTTC	CASRNSGGHNEQFF
TRBJ1-1	-	TRBV5-4	-	TGTGCCAGCAGCTTGGAAGGGGTGAGGACTGAAGCTTTCTTT	CASSLEGVRTEAFF
TRBJ2-7	once	TRBV5-1	TRBD1	TGCGCCAGCAGCTCGGGACAGGGCTACGAGCAGTACTTC	CASSSGQGYEQYF
TRBJ1-1	-	TRBV29-1	TRBD1	TGCAGCGTCCATTACCTACAGGGGGCTAAAACTTTCTTT	CSVHYLQGAKTFF
TRBJ2-7	once	TRBV5-4	-	TGTGCCAGCAGCTTGGCTCCCTACGAGCAGTACTTC	CASSLAPYEQYF
TRBJ1-2	-	TRBV5-1	-	TGCGCCAGCAGCAACAACCCACAGGCTTCCTATGGCTACACCTTC	CASSNNPQASYGYTF